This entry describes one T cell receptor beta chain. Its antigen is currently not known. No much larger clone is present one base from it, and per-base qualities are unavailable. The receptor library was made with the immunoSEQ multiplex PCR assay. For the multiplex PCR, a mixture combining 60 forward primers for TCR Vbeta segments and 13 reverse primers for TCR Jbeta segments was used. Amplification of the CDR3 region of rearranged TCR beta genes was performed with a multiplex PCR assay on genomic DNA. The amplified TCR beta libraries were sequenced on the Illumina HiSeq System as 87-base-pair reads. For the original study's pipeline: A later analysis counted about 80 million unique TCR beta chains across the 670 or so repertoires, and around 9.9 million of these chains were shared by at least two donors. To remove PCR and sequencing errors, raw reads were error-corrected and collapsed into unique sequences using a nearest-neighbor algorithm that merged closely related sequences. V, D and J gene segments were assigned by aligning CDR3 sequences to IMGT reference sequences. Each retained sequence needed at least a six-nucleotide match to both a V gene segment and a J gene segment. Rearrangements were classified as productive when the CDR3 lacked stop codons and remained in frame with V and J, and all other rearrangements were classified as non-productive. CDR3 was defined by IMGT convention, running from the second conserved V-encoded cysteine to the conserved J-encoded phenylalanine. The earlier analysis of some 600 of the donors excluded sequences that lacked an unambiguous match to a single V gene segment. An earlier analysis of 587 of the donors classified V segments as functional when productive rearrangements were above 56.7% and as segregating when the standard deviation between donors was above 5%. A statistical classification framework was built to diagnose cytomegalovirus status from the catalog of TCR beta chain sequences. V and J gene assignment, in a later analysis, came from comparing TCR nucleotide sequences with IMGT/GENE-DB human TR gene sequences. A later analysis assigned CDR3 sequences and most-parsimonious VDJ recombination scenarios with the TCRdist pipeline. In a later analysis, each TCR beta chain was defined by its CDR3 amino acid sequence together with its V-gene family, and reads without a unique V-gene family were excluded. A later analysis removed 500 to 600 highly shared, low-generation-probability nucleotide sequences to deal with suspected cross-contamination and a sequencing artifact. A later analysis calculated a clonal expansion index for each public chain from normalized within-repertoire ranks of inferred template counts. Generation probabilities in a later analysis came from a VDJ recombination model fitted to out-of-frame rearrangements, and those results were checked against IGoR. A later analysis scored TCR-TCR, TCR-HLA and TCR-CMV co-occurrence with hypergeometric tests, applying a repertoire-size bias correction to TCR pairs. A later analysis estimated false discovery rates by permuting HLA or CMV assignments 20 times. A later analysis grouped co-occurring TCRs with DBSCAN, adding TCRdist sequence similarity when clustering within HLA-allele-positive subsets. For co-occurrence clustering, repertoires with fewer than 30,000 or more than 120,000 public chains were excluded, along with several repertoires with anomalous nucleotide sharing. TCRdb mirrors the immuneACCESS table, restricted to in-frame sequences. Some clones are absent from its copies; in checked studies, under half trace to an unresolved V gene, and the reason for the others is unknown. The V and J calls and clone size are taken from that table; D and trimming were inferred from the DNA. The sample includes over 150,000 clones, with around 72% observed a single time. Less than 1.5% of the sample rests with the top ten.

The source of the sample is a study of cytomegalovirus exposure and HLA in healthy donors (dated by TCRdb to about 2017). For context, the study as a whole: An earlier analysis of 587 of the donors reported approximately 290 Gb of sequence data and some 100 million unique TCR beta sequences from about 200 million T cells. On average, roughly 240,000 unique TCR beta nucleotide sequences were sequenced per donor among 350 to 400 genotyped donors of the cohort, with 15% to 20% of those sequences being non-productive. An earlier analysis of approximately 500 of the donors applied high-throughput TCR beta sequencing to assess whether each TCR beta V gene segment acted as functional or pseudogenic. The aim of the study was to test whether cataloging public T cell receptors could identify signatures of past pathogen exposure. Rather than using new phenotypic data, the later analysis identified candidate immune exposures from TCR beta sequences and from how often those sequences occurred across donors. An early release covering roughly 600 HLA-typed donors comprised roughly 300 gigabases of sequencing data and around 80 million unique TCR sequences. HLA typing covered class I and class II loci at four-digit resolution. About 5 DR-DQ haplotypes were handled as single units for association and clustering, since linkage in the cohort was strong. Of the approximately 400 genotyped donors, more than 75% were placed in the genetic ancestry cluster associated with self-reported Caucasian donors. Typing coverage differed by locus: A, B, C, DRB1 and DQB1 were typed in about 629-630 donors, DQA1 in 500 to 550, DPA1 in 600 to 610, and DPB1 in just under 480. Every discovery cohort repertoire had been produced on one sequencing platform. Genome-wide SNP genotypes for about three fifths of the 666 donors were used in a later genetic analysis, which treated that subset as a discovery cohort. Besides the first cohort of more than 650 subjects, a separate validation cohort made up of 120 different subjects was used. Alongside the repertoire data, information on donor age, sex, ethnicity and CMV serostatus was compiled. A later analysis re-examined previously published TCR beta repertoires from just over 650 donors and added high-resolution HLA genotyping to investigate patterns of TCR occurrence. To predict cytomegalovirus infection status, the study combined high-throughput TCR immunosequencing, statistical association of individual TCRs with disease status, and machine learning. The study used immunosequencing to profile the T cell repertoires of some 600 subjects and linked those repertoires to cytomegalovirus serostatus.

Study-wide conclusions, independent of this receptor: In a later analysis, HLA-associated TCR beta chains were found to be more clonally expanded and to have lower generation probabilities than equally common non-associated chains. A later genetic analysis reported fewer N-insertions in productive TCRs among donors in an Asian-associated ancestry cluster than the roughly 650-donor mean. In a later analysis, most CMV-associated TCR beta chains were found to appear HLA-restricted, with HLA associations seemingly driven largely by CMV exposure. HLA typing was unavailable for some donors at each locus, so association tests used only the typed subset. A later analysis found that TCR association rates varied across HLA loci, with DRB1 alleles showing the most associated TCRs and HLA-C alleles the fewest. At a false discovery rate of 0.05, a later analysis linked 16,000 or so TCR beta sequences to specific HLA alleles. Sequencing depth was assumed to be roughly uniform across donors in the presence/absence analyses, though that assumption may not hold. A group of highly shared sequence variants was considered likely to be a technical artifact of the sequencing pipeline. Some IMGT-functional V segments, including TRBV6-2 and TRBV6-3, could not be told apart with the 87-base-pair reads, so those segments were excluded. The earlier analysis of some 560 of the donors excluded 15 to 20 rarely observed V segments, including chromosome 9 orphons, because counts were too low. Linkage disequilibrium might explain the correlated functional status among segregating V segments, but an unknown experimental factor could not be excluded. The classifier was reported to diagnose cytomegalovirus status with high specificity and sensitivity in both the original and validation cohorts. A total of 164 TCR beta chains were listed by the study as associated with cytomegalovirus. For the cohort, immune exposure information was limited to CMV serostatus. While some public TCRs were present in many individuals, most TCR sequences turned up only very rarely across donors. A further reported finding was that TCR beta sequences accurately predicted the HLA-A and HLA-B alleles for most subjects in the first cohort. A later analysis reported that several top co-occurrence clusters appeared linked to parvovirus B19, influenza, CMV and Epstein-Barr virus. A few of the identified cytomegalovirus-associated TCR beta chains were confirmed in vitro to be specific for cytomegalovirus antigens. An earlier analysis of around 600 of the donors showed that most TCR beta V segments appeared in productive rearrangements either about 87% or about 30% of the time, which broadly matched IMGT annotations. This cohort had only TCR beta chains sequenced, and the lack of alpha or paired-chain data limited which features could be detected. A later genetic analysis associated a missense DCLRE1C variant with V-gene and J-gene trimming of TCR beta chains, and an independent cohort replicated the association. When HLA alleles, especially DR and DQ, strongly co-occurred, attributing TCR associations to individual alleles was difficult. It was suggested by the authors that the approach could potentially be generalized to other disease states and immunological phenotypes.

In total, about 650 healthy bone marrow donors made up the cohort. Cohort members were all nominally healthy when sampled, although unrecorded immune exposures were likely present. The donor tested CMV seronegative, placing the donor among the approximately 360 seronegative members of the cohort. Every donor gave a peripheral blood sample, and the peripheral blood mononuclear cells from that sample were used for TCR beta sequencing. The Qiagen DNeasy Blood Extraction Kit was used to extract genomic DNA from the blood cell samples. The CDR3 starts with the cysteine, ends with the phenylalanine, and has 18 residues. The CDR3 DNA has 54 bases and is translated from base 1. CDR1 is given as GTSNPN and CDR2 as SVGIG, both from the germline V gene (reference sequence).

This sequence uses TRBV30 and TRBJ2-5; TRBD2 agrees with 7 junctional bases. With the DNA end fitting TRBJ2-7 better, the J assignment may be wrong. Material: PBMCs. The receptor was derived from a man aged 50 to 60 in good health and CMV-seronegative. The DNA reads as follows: TGTGCCTGGAGTTTGCCCCCCATGACTAGCTCCAGCTCCTACGAGCAGTACTTC. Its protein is CAWSLPPMTSSSSYEQYF.